The 22 T cell receptor beta chains in this list originate from one sample, sequenced in a study of glioma-infiltrating T cells after dendritic cell vaccination. As for time point: after dendritic cell vaccination, including at tumor progression/relapse. Produced via immunoSEQ multiplex PCR; TCRdb's table is partial and in-frame only. The sample has about 100,000 clones, 80% seen once; the top ten hold about 5.7%. The starting material was blood, obtained after dendritic cell vaccination. The receptors shown here come from a human donor with glioblastoma.

The sample holds one count of this clone. The rearrangement joins TRBV30 to TRBJ2-7; 9 nucleotides line up with TRBD1. CDR1 GTSNPN and CDR2 SVGIG come from the germline V gene (reference sequence). The V and J ends lost 3 bases and 4 bases, in that order; junction bases with no gene match: 10. CDR3 length: 15 amino acids. The CDR3 region is CAWSVGGTGKYEQYF. The CDR3 DNA reads TGTGCCTGGAGCGTAGGAGGGACAGGGAAATACGAGCAGTACTTC.

About this clone itself: An end of the junction differs from the germline gene, which may be a read error. The chain uses TRBV10-3 and TRBJ2-7; 10 nucleotides align to TRBD1. The V gene's germline CDR1 is ENHRY and CDR2 SYGVKD. CDR3 length: 15 residues. The CDR3 here is CAISEYSPGTGDIEF. The CDR3 coding sequence is TGTGCCATCAGTGAGTACTCCCCTGGGACAGGGGATATCGAGTTC.

The chain employs TRBV9 and TRBJ2-7; the match to TRBD2 covers 7 bases. The V gene end was trimmed by 0 bases and the J gene end by 6 bases; junction bases not matched to a gene: 6. Germline CDR1 is SGDLS and CDR2 is YYNGEE. The CDR3 length is 14 residues. CDR3 residues: CASSVDSRGIEQYF. The CDR3 DNA is TGTGCCAGCAGCGTAGACTCGCGGGGGATCGAGCAGTACTTC.

The rearrangement uses TRBV27 and TRBJ1-6; D possibly corresponds to TRBD1 (6 bases). The CDR3 is 15 residues long. The V end was cut by 2 bases, the J end by 7 bases, with 12 bases between. Looked up from germline, CDR1 is MNHEY and CDR2 is SMNVEV (reference sequence). CDR3 DNA sequence: TGTGCCAGCAGTTTAAGGGGGACCGAAAATTCACCCCTCCACTTT. Encoded protein: CASSLRGTENSPLHF.

The V call is TRBV27, the J call TRBJ1-1, with TRBD1 as a possible D gene (6 bases). With 2 bases removed from V and 5 bases from J, the gap between germline ends came to 12 bases. The CDR3 is 14 amino acids. The germline gives CDR1 MNHEY, CDR2 SMNVEV (reference sequence). CDR3 in DNA: TGTGCCAGCAGTTTAAACAGGGTGGGGACTGAAGCTTTCTTT. Translating it yields CASSLNRVGTEAFF.

The V and J genes are TRBV12-1 and TRBJ2-1; the DNA was not compared with TRBD2, the D call given in the table. TRBV12-1 is a pseudogene locus. The CDR3 covers 17 residues. CDR3 loop: CASSLRTSGGGYNEQFF. CDR3 in DNA: TGTGCCAGCAGCTTGCGAACTAGCGGGGGGGGCTACAATGAGCAGTTCTTC.

The chain joins TRBV21-1 to TRBJ2-7; the table's D call TRBD1 went unverified against the DNA. TRBV21-1 is a pseudogene locus. The CDR3 sequence is 13 residues long. CDR3 DNA: TGTGCCAGCAGCATGGCACCACGAAACGAGCAGTACTTC. Protein sequence: CASSMAPRNEQYF.

This clone was picked up a small number of times. This sequence joins TRBV7-8 and TRBJ2-7; D remains unclear. This CDR3 comprises 14 residues. V gave up 5 bases and J gave up 6 bases, with 17 bases separating them. Germline loops: CDR1 SGHVS, CDR2 FQNEAQ. The CDR3 region is CASSILGGMSEQYF. In DNA form, the CDR3 reads TGTGCCAGCAGCATCCTTGGCGGCATGTCCGAGCAGTACTTC.

This clone has only a few counts. CDR3 bases: TGTGCCAGCAGGACACAGGGGCTCATTCATGAAAAACTGTTTTTT. It yields the protein CASRTQGLIHEKLFF. The chain carries TRBV5-6 and TRBJ1-4; 7 bases line up with TRBD1. V was clipped by 5 bases and J by 6 bases; unmatched bases: 10. The CDR3 is 15 amino acids. Germline V gives CDR1 SGHDT, CDR2 YYEEEE.

This chain uses TRBV29-1 with TRBJ2-5; a weak D match, TRBD2 (5 bases). V dropped 4 bases and J dropped 4 bases, with 10 bases sitting between them. The CDR3 runs 12 residues. Germline assignment: CDR1 SQVTM and CDR2 ANQGSEA. CDR3 region: CSVGGQRETQYF. In DNA form, the CDR3 reads TGCAGCGTTGGAGGGCAGAGAGAGACCCAGTACTTC.

The rearrangement joins TRBV5-4 to TRBJ2-2, with TRBD1 as a possible D gene (5 bases). The CDR3 sequence is 14 residues long. Trimming took 0 bases from V and 2 from J, leaving 5 bases between them. The germline V gene has CDR1 SGHNT and CDR2 YYREEE (reference sequence). CDR3 in amino acids: CASSLGGNTGELFF. DNA of the CDR3: TGTGCCAGCAGCTTGGGGGGCAACACCGGGGAGCTGTTTTTT.

In DNA, the CDR3 is TGTGCCAGCAGTGAGTCCCGACAGGGAATGAACACTGAAGCTTTCTTT. This translates into CASSESRQGMNTEAFF. The rearrangement uses TRBV25-1 and TRBJ1-1, with 7 bases matching TRBD1. The germline gives CDR1 MGHDK, CDR2 SYGVNS. The V segment lost 3 bases and the J segment 0 bases; nucleotides outside the gene matches: 7. This CDR3 is 16 amino acids long.

The V call is TRBV7-9, the J call TRBJ2-5, with D uncertain. In germline, CDR1 is SEHNR, CDR2 FQNEAQ (reference sequence). The CDR3 runs 16 residues. V was shortened by 3 bases and J by 2 bases, with 16 bases between the two germline ends. The CDR3 protein is CASSFLTRPVQETQYF. In DNA form, the CDR3 reads TGTGCCAGCAGCTTCCTAACGAGGCCGGTACAAGAGACCCAGTACTTC. The full variable domain, rest sourced from reference TRBV7-9 and TRBJ2-5, is DTGVSQNPRHKITKRGQNVTFRCDPISEHNRLYWYRQTLGQGPEFLTYFQNEAQLEKSRLLSDRFSAERPKGSFSTLEIQRTEQGDSAMYLCASSFLTRPVQETQYFGPGTRLLVL.

V is TRBV10-2 and J is TRBJ2-7, with 7 bases lining up with TRBD1. Germline V gene sequence: CDR1 WSHSY, CDR2 SAAADI. Unmatched junction bases numbered 20, after V lost 6 bases and J lost 6 bases. This CDR3 comprises 17 residues. The DNA for the CDR3 is TGCGCCAGCAGGGCCCCCCCCGGAGACAGGGTACTTGGCGAGCAGTACTTC. It encodes CASRAPPGDRVLGEQYF.

This chain joins TRBV10-2 and TRBJ2-2; 14 nucleotides agree with TRBD2. There are 18 residues in the CDR3. J was trimmed by 0 bases and V by 10 bases; bases with no gene match: 10. Germline lookup yields CDR1 WSHSY and CDR2 SAAADI. CDR3 sequence reads: CATRLAGGPAPNTGELFF. CDR3 DNA: TGCGCCACCCGACTAGCGGGGGGGCCGGCCCCGAACACCGGGGAGCTGTTTTTT.

The rearrangement links TRBV10-2 to TRBJ1-5, with D possibly being TRBD1 (6 bases). CDR1 is WSHSY, CDR2 SAAADI, per germline. The V end lost 10 bases, the J end lost 4 bases, and 14 bases lay between the germline ends. This CDR3 has 13 residues. CDR3 region: CAIYSRGNQPQHF. DNA of the CDR3: TGCGCCATTTACTCCAGGGGAAATCAGCCCCAGCATTTT.

V and J are TRBV10-1 and TRBJ2-3; TRBD2 matches 13 bases. The CDR3 is 19 residues long. With V trimmed by 5 bases and J by 4 bases, 15 bases remained unmatched. Germline CDR1 and CDR2: WNHNN and SYGVQD (reference sequence). CDR3 in DNA: TGCGCCAGCAGTAACGACCCGGGACTAGCGGGGATCCCTGCAGATACGCAGTATTTT. Its translation: CASSNDPGLAGIPADTQYF.

The chain has TRBV14 and TRBJ2-6, with 7 positions matching TRBD1. Germline V gene sequence: CDR1 SGHDN, CDR2 FVKESK. This CDR3 contains 18 residues. The V and J ends lost 5 bases and 0 bases, in that order; junction bases with no gene match: 10. The CDR3 nucleotides are TGTGCCAGCAGCGCCCGGGACAGTCCTTTCTCTGGGGCCAACGTCCTGACTTTC. Its translation: CASSARDSPFSGANVLTF.

V is TRBV5-1 and J is TRBJ1-1, with 7 nucleotides matching TRBD1. The trim removed 4 bases at V and 4 bases at J, leaving 13 bases unmatched. The CDR3 has 16 amino acids. Germline-derived CDR1 and CDR2 are SGHRS and YFSETQ. The CDR3 reads CASSLSPTGLSTEAFF. The CDR3 DNA reads as TGCGCCAGCAGCCTATCTCCGACAGGGCTGAGCACTGAAGCTTTCTTT.

V gene TRBV5-1 combines with J gene TRBJ1-1; the D is unclear. CDR3 size: 13 residues. With 1 base removed from V and 1 base from J, the gap between germline ends came to 5 bases. Germline V CDR1 and CDR2: SGHRS, YFSETQ. CDR3: CASSLIGNTEAFF. CDR3 in DNA: TGCGCCAGCAGCTTGATCGGGAACACTGAAGCTTTCTTT. Based on the CDR3 plus reference TRBV5-1 and TRBJ1-1, the full variable domain is KAGVTQTPRYLIKTRGQQVTLSCSPISGHRSVSWYQQTPGQGLQFLFEYFSETQRNKGNFPGRFSGRQFSNSRSEMNVSTLELGDSALYLCASSLIGNTEAFFGQGTRLTVV.

The CDR3 DNA reads TGTGCCAGCTCACAACAGGGGTCTCAGCCCCAGCATTTT. Amino acids: CASSQQGSQPQHF. This chain uses TRBV18 with TRBJ1-5, with 7 bases that match TRBD1. In germline, CDR1 is KGHSH, CDR2 LQKENI. This CDR3 has 13 amino acids. V dropped 4 bases and J dropped 6; count of bases not matched to a gene: 3.

The chain is built from TRBV29-1 and TRBJ1-3; D is unresolved. The CDR3 runs to 13 residues. V was shortened by 4 bases and J by 0 bases, with 7 bases between the two germline ends. Germline CDR1 is SQVTM and CDR2 is ANQGSEA. DNA for the CDR3: TGCAGCGTTGGTGCTAACTCTGGAAACACCATATATTTT. It specifies CSVGANSGNTIYF.